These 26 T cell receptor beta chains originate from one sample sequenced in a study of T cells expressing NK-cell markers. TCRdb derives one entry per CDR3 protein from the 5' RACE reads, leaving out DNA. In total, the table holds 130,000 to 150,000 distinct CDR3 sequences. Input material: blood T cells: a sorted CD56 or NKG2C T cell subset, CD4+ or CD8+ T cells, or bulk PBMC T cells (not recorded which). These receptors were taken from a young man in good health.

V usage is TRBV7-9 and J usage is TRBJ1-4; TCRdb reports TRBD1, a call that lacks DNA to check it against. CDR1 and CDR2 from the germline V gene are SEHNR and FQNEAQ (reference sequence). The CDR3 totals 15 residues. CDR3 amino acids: CASSPPWGGSEKLFF.

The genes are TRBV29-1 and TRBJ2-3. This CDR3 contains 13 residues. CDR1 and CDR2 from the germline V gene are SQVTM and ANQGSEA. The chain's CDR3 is CSVVKIESDTQYF.

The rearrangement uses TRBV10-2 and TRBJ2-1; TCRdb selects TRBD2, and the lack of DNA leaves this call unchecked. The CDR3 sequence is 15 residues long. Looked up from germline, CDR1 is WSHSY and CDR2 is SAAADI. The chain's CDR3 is CASSVLADSYNEQFF.

CDR3 sequence reads: CASSQDTGTTYEQYF. The rearrangement joins TRBV4-3 to TRBJ2-7; TCRdb proposes TRBD1, but this gene call is untestable without DNA. This CDR3 has 15 amino acids. Per the germline V gene, CDR1 is LGHNA and CDR2 is YSLEER.

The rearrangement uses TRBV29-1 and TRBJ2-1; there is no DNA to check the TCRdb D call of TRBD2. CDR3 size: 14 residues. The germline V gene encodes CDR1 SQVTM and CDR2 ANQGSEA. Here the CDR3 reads CSFTHSGRMNEQFF.

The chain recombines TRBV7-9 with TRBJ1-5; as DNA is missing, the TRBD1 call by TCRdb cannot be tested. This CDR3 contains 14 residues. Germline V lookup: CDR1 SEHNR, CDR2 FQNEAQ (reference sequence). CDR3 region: CASSPDRKDQPQHF. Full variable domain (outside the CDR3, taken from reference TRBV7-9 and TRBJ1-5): DTGVSQNPRHKITKRGQNVTFRCDPISEHNRLYWYRQTLGQGPEFLTYFQNEAQLEKSRLLSDRFSAERPKGSFSTLEIQRTEQGDSAMYLCASSPDRKDQPQHFGDGTRLSIL.

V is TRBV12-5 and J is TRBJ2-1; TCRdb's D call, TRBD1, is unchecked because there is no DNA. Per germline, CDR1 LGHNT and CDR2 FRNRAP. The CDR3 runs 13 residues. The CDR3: CASGLYGGLEQFF.

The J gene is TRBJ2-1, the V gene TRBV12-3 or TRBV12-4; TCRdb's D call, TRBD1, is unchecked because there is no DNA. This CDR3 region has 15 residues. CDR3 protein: CASSSFGLDRREQFF.

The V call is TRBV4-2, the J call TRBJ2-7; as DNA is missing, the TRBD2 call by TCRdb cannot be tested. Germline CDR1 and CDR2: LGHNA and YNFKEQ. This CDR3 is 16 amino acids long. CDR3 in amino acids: CASSQEASGAPYEQYF.

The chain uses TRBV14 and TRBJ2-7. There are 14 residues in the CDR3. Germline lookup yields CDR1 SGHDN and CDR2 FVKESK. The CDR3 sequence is CASSQSRLPYEQYF.

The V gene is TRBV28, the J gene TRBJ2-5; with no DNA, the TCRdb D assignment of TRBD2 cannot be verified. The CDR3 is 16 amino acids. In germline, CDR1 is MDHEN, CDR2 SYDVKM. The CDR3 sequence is CASTNRWGGSGGTQYF.

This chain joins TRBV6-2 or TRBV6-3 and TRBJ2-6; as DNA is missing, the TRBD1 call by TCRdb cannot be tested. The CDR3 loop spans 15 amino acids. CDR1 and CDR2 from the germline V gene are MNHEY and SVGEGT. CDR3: CASSYRGAGANVLTF.

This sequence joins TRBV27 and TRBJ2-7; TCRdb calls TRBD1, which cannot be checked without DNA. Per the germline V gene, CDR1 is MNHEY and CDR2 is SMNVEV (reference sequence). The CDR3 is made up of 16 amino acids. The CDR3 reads CASRSEGGGSLYEQYF.

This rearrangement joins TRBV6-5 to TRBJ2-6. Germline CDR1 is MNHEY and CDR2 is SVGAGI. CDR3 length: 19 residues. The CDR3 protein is CASSYSGGPYRSGANVLTF.

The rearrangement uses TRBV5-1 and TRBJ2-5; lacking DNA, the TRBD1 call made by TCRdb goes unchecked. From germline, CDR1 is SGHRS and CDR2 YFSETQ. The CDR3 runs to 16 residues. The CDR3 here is CASSRDREGLQETQYF.

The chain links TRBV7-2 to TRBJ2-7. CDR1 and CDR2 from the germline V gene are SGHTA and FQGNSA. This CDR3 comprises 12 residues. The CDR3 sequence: CASSLPSYEQYF. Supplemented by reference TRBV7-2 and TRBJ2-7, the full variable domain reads GAGVSQSPSNKVTEKGKDVELRCDPISGHTALYWYRQSLGQGLEFLIYFQGNSAPDKSGLPSDRFSAERTGGSVSTLTIQRTQQEDSAVYLCASSLPSYEQYFGPGTRLTVT.

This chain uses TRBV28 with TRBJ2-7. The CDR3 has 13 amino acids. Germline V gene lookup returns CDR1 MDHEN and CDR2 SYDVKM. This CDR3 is CASSPMVGYEQYF.

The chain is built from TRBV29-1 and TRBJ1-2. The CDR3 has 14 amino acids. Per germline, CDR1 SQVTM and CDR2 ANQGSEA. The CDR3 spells CSVEDILGNYGYTF.

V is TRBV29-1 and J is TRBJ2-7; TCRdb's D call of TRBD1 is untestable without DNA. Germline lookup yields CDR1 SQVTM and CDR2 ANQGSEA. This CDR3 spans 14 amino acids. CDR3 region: CSGTSGGQAYEQYF.

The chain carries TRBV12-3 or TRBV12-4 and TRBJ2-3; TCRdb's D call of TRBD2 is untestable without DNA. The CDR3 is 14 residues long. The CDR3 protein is CASRGLADTDTQYF.

The CDR3 loop is CATSSRSGYTEAFF. The chain combines TRBV15 with TRBJ1-1. CDR1 and CDR2 (germline): LNHNV, YYDKDF (reference sequence). CDR3 length: 14 residues.

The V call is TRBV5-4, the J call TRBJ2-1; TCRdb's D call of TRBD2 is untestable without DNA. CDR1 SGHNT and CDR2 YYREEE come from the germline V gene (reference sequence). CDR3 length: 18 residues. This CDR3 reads CASSIKILAESSYNEQFF.

The CDR3 sequence: CSAREQGTYGYTF. The chain combines TRBV20-1 with TRBJ1-2; TCRdb proposes TRBD1, but this gene call is untestable without DNA. This CDR3 has 13 residues. Germline values: CDR1 DFQATT, CDR2 SNEGSKA (reference sequence).

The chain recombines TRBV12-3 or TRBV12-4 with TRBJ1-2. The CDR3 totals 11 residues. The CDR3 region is CASSFSGGYTF.

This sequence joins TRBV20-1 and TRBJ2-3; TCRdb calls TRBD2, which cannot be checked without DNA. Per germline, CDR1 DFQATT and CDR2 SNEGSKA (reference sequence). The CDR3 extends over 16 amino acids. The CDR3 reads CSARVAGRADADTQYF.

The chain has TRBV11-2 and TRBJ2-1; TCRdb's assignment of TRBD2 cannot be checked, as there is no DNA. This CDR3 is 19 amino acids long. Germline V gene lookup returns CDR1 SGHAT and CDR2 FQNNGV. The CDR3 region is CASSSFYNGRALSYNEQFF.